This T cell receptor (beta chain) stems from a study of blood T cells in healthy people across ages. Together with a sample-barcoded 5' primer, a J-beta primer mix was included in a second PCR lasting about 6 to 11 cycles. Each cDNA molecule was tagged by a template-switch adaptor that had 12 random nucleotides. MiXCR, run by TCRdb on the 5' RACE reads, gives a single entry per CDR3 protein. The sample contains some 710,000 distinct CDR3 sequences, approximately 22% of which appear only once. The extraction recovered at least 5 micrograms of total RNA per sample. The CDR3 is made up of 15 amino acids. V lost 3 bases, J lost 0 bases, and 12 bases lay in between. Germline V lookup: CDR1 SGHDT, CDR2 YYEEEE.

Specimen: blood. This clonotype originated in a man between 65 and 80 years old in good health. The chain is built from TRBV5-6 and TRBJ2-5, with D possibly TRBD2 on 6 matching bases. CDR3 DNA: TGTGCCAGCAGCTCGGGACTCACGTACCAAGAGACCCAGTACTTC. Its translation is CASSSGLTYQETQYF.